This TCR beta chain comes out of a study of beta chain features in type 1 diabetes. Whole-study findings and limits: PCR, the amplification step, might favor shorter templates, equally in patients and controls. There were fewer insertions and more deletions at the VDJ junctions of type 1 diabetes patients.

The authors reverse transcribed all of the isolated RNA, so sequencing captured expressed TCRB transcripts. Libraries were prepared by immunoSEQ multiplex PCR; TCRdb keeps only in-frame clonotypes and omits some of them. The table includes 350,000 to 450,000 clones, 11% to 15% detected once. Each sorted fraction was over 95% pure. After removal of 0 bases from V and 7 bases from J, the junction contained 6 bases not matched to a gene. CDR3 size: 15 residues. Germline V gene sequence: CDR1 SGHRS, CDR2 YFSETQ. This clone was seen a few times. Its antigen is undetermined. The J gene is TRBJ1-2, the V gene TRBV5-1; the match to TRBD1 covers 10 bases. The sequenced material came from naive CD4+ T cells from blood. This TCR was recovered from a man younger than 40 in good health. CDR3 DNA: TGCGCCAGCAGCTTGGTCCGGGACAGGGGCGCTGGCTACACCTTC. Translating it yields CASSLVRDRGAGYTF.